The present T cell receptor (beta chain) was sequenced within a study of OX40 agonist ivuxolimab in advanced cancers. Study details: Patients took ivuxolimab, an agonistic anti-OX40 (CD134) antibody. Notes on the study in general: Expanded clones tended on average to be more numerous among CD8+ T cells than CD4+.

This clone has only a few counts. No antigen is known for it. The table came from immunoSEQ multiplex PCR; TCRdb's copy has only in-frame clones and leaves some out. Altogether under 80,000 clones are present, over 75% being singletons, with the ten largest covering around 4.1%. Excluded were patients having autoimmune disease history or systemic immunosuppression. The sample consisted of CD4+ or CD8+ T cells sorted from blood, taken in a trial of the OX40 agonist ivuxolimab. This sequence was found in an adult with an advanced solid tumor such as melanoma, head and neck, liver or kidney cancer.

CDR3 in amino acids: CASGRLQGGTDTQYF. The CDR3, as DNA: TGTGCCAGCGGGCGTCTACAGGGCGGCACAGATACGCAGTATTTT. This sequence joins TRBV27 and TRBJ2-3; TRBD1 might be the D (6 bases). V dropped 8 bases and J dropped 1 base, with 16 bases sitting between them. The V gene's germline CDR1 is MNHEY and CDR2 SMNVEV (reference sequence). This CDR3 has 15 amino acids.